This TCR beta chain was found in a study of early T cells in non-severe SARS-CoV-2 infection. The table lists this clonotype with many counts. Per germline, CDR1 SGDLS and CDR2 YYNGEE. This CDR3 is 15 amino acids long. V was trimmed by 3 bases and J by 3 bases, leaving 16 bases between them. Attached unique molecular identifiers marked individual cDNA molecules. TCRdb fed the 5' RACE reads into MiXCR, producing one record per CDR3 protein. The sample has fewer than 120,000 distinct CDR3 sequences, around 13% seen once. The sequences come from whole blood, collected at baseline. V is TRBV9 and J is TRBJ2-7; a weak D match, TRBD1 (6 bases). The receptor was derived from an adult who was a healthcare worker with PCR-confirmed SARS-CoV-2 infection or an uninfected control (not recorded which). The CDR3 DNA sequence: TGTGCCAGCAGCGCGTCCCGGGACATTGGCTACGAGCAGTACTTC. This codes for CASSASRDIGYEQYF.